This T cell receptor (beta chain) was identified during a study of shared clonotypes between healthy human individuals. For the study at large: Donor composition was a couple of women and a few men, aged 18 to 49. Study results and caveats: Inspection by rarefaction showed sorted-subset sequencing to be incomplete despite large depth.

A note on this clone: Its antigen is undetermined.

Sequencing used immunoSEQ multiplex PCR; TCRdb keeps in-frame clones, though not all of them. The repertoire holds 2 million to 2.5 million clones, with approximately 95% as singletons. In germline, CDR1 is GTSNPN, CDR2 SVGIG (reference sequence). This CDR3 is built from 15 residues. Trimming pared 0 bases from V and 2 bases from J, leaving 12 bases between. Sequencing was carried out using naive CD4+ T cells sorted from blood. Sample subset: CD45RA+ positively selected. The chain couples TRBV30 to TRBJ2-3; D might be TRBD1 (5 bases). This TCR derives from a man aged 18 to 35 in good health. This chain's CDR3 is CAWSVLRGFTDTQYF. In DNA, the CDR3 is TGTGCCTGGAGTGTACTTAGGGGATTCACAGATACGCAGTATTTT.